These 21 T cell receptor beta chains share one sample of origin, sequenced in a study of T cells after yellow fever vaccination. TCRdb itself ran the 5' RACE reads through MiXCR, one entry per CDR3 protein. The table lists some 350,000 distinct CDR3 sequences, around 6.4% of them singletons. Sequencing used PBMCs, obtained 5 days after the yellow fever booster vaccination. The receptors come from a man aged 25-45 years who received the YFV17D yellow fever vaccine.

This clonotype came up a few times. The J gene is TRBJ2-1, the V gene TRBV9; TRBD2 aligns across 14 bases. CDR1 is SGDLS and CDR2 is YYNGEE in the germline V gene. This CDR3 has 15 amino acids. With V trimmed by 2 bases and J by 9 bases, 4 bases remained unmatched. CDR3 region: CASSVGTSGRSEQFF. CDR3 coding DNA: TGTGCCAGCAGCGTCGGGACTAGCGGGAGAAGTGAGCAGTTCTTC.

This clonotype was counted many times. This chain connects TRBV15 to TRBJ2-1; D is unclear. This CDR3 has 17 residues. Trimming stripped 4 bases from V and 7 bases from J, with 23 bases between. CDR1 and CDR2 from the germline V gene are LNHNV and YYDKDF (reference sequence). The CDR3 protein is CATSTRRKSTVGNEQFF. The CDR3 bases are TGTGCCACCAGCACTCGGCGGAAGAGCACGGTTGGTAATGAGCAGTTCTTC.

This chain joins TRBV7-9 and TRBJ2-7; the match to TRBD2 covers 8 bases. Germline loops: CDR1 SEHNR, CDR2 FQNEAQ (reference sequence). The J segment lost 0 bases and the V segment lost 5 bases, leaving 12 bases of the junction unmatched. The CDR3 extends over 17 amino acids. This CDR3 is CASSPRVAGPSSYEQYF. CDR3 bases: TGTGCCAGCAGCCCGCGGGTAGCGGGGCCGAGCTCCTACGAGCAGTACTTC.

This clonotype has a count of ten or more. The chain links TRBV5-1 to TRBJ1-1, with 7 bases aligning to TRBD1. Germline CDR1 and CDR2: SGHRS and YFSETQ. CDR3 length: 15 residues. V gave up 3 bases and J gave up 3 bases; unmatched junction bases: 8. CDR3 in DNA: TGCGCCAGCAGCTCACAACCGGGGACAGACACTGAAGCTTTCTTT. Amino acids: CASSSQPGTDTEAFF.

This clonotype showed up just a few times. The chain employs TRBV27 and TRBJ2-2; 7 bases are shared with TRBD2. The germline V gene encodes CDR1 MNHEY and CDR2 SMNVEV (reference sequence). The length of the CDR3 is 15 residues. Trimming at V came to 5 bases and at J to 4 bases, leaving 7 bases not matched to a gene. DNA of the CDR3: TGTGCCAGCAGTCCCGGGGGGAGCTTCACCGGGGAGCTGTTTTTT. This sequence encodes CASSPGGSFTGELFF.

This clonotype was found many times. The chain carries TRBV5-6 and TRBJ2-1; 7 bases line up with TRBD2. Looked up from germline, CDR1 is SGHDT and CDR2 is YYEEEE. This CDR3 has 17 amino acids. V trimming: 2 bases; J trimming: 3 bases; junction bases outside the gene matches: 11. The CDR3 is CASSFWTRLAVYNEQFF. Written as DNA, the CDR3 is TGTGCCAGCAGCTTCTGGACTCGCCTAGCGGTCTACAATGAGCAGTTCTTC.

This clonotype has more than one count but fewer than ten. V gene TRBV7-2 combines with J gene TRBJ2-7; no definite D call. Germline CDR1 is SGHTA and CDR2 is FQGNSA. Deletions cut 5 bases from V and 4 bases from J, with 9 bases between. CDR3 length: 12 amino acids. Here the CDR3 DNA reads TGTGCCAGCAGCGTACCTTTTTACGAGCAGTACTTC. Encoded protein: CASSVPFYEQYF.

This clonotype has a handful of counts. The chain couples TRBV29-1 to TRBJ2-1, with a tentative D call TRBD1 (6 bases). The CDR3 extends over 16 amino acids. Per germline, CDR1 SQVTM and CDR2 ANQGSEA. Trimming removed 1 base at V and 5 bases at J, with 18 bases between. For the CDR3, the DNA is TGCAGCGTTGAAGGGGCCGAGACCAGGGGAGACAATGAGCAGTTCTTC. It specifies CSVEGAETRGDNEQFF.

This clonotype was seen at least ten times. The CDR3 loop is CSARDLDSGSLETQYF. CDR3 nucleotide sequence: TGCAGTGCTAGAGATTTGGATAGCGGGAGTTTAGAGACCCAGTACTTC. The genes are TRBV20-1 and TRBJ2-5; TRBD2 matches at 9 bases. Germline lookup yields CDR1 DFQATT and CDR2 SNEGSKA (reference sequence). Losses at the gene ends were 0 bases for V and 4 bases for J; bases not matched to a gene: 9. CDR3 length: 16 residues.

The V and J genes are TRBV20-1 and TRBJ2-7; 13 bases map to TRBD2. The CDR3 length is 16 residues. V dropped 2 bases and J dropped 7; count of bases not matched to a gene: 11. Germline V lookup: CDR1 DFQATT, CDR2 SNEGSKA (reference sequence). The CDR3 spells CSARRSGLAGVGEQYF. In DNA, the CDR3 is TGCAGTGCTAGACGTAGCGGACTAGCGGGAGTAGGTGAGCAGTACTTC.

In its sample, this clonotype was seen a few times. The V and J genes are TRBV7-6 and TRBJ1-3; D call uncertain. The CDR3 runs 15 residues. Looked up from germline, CDR1 is SGHVS and CDR2 is FNYEAQ. V was trimmed by 1 base and J by 0 bases, leaving 7 bases between them. For the CDR3, the DNA is TGTGCCAGCAGCTTAGTCCCCAGCTCTGGAAACACCATATATTTT. It codes for CASSLVPSSGNTIYF.

This clonotype came up many times. The CDR3 loop is CASGTGQAYEQYF. CDR3 DNA sequence: TGTGCCAGCGGGACGGGACAAGCCTACGAGCAGTACTTC. The V gene is TRBV6-2 or TRBV6-3, the J gene TRBJ2-7; a weak D match, TRBD1 (6 bases). This CDR3 contains 13 residues. The germline CDR1 and CDR2 sequences are MNHEY and SVGEGT. V gave up 8 bases and J gave up 2 bases, with 13 bases separating them.

The sample holds many counts of this clonotype. V gene TRBV9 combines with J gene TRBJ2-2; tentative D call: TRBD2 (7 bases). The CDR3 consists of 17 residues. Trimming left V 4 bases short and J 5 bases short, with 21 bases between. Germline V gives CDR1 SGDLS, CDR2 YYNGEE. The CDR3 DNA sequence: TGTGCCAGCAGCCGCGGGGGCGGTGGGGGGAGAACCGGGGAGCTGTTTTTT. This encodes CASSRGGGGGRTGELFF.

The chain combines TRBV12-3 or TRBV12-4 with TRBJ2-3; TRBD2 matches 10 bases. V shed 8 bases, J shed 0 bases, and the junction held 14 bases outside the gene matches. This CDR3 is built from 18 residues. This chain's CDR3 is CASALGSSGRLSTDTQYF. The CDR3 DNA reads as TGTGCCAGCGCCTTAGGTTCTAGCGGGAGACTCAGCACAGATACGCAGTATTTT.

This clonotype has ten or more counts. V and J are TRBV20-1 and TRBJ2-7; D remains unclear. The CDR3 runs 12 residues. The V gene lost 1 base and the J gene lost 3 bases, with 7 bases spanning the gap. Germline V gene lookup returns CDR1 DFQATT and CDR2 SNEGSKA (reference sequence). The CDR3 DNA follows: TGCAGTGCTAGAGTTCCCAACTACGAGCAGTACTTC. It specifies CSARVPNYEQYF.

There are a few counts of this clonotype. The chain combines TRBV19 with TRBJ2-7; perhaps TRBD1 as D (5 bases). V gave up 5 bases and J gave up 6 bases, with 17 bases separating them. Germline-derived CDR1 and CDR2 are LNHDA and SQIVND (reference sequence). The CDR3 has 14 amino acids. CDR3 protein: CASSPGRTQGEQYF. As DNA, the CDR3 is TGTGCCAGTAGTCCTGGACGGACGCAGGGCGAGCAGTACTTC.

The chain is built from TRBV19 and TRBJ1-5; D remains ambiguous. This CDR3 spans 13 amino acids. V lost 5 bases and J lost 7, with 12 bases in between. Germline V gene data show CDR1 as LNHDA and CDR2 as SQIVND (reference sequence). As DNA, the CDR3 is TGTGCCAGTAGTCAACCAGGCTCACAGCCCCAGCATTTT. Its protein is CASSQPGSQPQHF.

This clonotype turned up a few times. This rearrangement joins TRBV7-8 to TRBJ2-7; 8 nucleotides agree with TRBD1. The CDR3 totals 16 residues. With 1 base clipped from V and 5 bases from J, the junction kept 10 bases outside the gene matches. Germline V gene sequence: CDR1 SGHVS, CDR2 FQNEAQ. The CDR3 DNA is TGTGCCAGCAGCTTAGACGTGGACAGGGATGTCAACGAGCAGTACTTC. This sequence encodes CASSLDVDRDVNEQYF.

This chain connects TRBV5-1 to TRBJ2-3; D uncertain. Trimming removed 7 bases at V and 5 bases at J, with 5 bases between. There are 10 residues in the CDR3. Germline V lookup: CDR1 SGHRS, CDR2 YFSETQ. CDR3 residues: CASGEDTQYF. As DNA, the CDR3 is TGCGCCAGCGGCGAAGATACGCAGTATTTT.

This clonotype has a count of ten or more. The chain is built from TRBV11-2 and TRBJ2-2; no clear D. There are 14 residues in the CDR3. CDR1 is SGHAT, CDR2 FQNNGV, per germline. The ends were cut back, 5 bases at V and 0 bases at J, with 7 bases in the middle. Here the CDR3 DNA reads TGTGCCAGCAGCCCCCCCCCGAACACCGGGGAGCTGTTTTTT. Protein sequence: CASSPPPNTGELFF.

This clonotype was counted at least ten times. The chain links TRBV11-2 to TRBJ2-1; D not certain. Germline V CDR1 and CDR2: SGHAT, FQNNGV. The germline V and J ends were trimmed by 6 bases and 8 bases, with 14 bases remaining between them. The CDR3 has 13 residues. Here the CDR3 reads CASRRVHPDEQFF. The CDR3 nucleotides read TGTGCCAGCAGACGGGTTCACCCCGATGAGCAGTTCTTC.